This passage covers 21 T cell receptor beta chains from one sample sequenced in a study of shared clonotypes between healthy human individuals. Naive CD8 cells were CD45RO-negative, positively selected for CCR7, excluding terminally differentiated effector memory CD45RA+ cells. Sequenced by immunoSEQ multiplex PCR; TCRdb stores in-frame clones only, minus some. The sample has millions of clones; roughly 95% are singletons. The sequenced sample was naive CD8+ T cells sorted from blood. These receptors were obtained from a man aged 18 to 35 in good health.

The CDR3 DNA reads as TGTGCCAGCAGTCTGGGACTAGCGGGAGAACACGAGCAGTACTTC. Encoded protein: CASSLGLAGEHEQYF. The chain has TRBV27 and TRBJ2-7; 14 bases agree with TRBD2. CDR3 length equals 15 residues. V lost 5 bases and J lost 5; bases outside the gene matches: 5. Germline V lookup: CDR1 MNHEY, CDR2 SMNVEV (reference sequence).

The gene calls are TRBV6-1 and TRBJ1-6; no firm D call. Germline values: CDR1 MNHNS, CDR2 SASEGT. This CDR3 has 14 residues. V lost 8 bases and J 9 bases, leaving 17 bases between the germline ends. Here the CDR3 reads CASSQEIYGSPLHF. CDR3 bases: TGTGCCAGCTCCCAGGAGATCTATGGTTCACCCCTCCACTTT.

The chain carries TRBV27 and TRBJ2-5; D might be TRBD2 (6 bases). Trimming took off 1 base at V and 4 bases at J, with 22 bases between the two ends. Germline V gene lookup returns CDR1 MNHEY and CDR2 SMNVEV (reference sequence). The CDR3 length is 18 residues. The CDR3, as DNA: TGTGCCAGCAGTTTATTGTATAACCCGGAGGGGCTAGGAGAGACCCAGTACTTC. This encodes CASSLLYNPEGLGETQYF.

This clone has a single count. The chain recombines TRBV30 with TRBJ2-3; 7 bases are a match to TRBD2. The V gene's germline CDR1 is GTSNPN and CDR2 SVGIG (reference sequence). CDR3 length: 15 residues. V shed 2 bases and J 1 base; nucleotides not matched to a gene: 6. The CDR3 nucleotides read TGTGCCTGGAGTCCAATAGCGGGCGGCACAGATACGCAGTATTTT. This translates into CAWSPIAGGTDTQYF.

The chain links TRBV29-1 to TRBJ1-1, with 7 bases that match TRBD1. This CDR3 has 11 residues. The J segment lost 12 bases and the V segment lost 2 bases, leaving 6 bases of the junction unmatched. Germline-derived CDR1 and CDR2 are SQVTM and ANQGSEA. As DNA, the CDR3 is TGCAGCGTTGAACAGGGGGTCGGAACTTTCTTT. It is translated as CSVEQGVGTFF.

CDR3 loop: CAWSVSGGAYGYTF. The CDR3, as DNA: TGTGCCTGGAGTGTATCCGGAGGGGCCTATGGCTACACCTTC. The chain combines TRBV30 with TRBJ1-2; maybe TRBD1 (5 bases). Trimming pared 0 bases from V and 4 bases from J, leaving 12 bases between. The CDR3 extends over 14 amino acids. Germline V CDR1 and CDR2: GTSNPN, SVGIG (reference sequence).

The chain has TRBV6-5 and TRBJ1-1; D gene ambiguous. Germline V lookup: CDR1 MNHEY, CDR2 SVGAGI. With 2 bases removed from V and 8 bases from J, the gap between germline ends came to 12 bases. The CDR3 covers 13 residues. The CDR3 sequence: CASSYGIRTEAFF. The CDR3 DNA reads as TGTGCCAGCAGTTACGGTATCAGAACAGAAGCTTTCTTT.

Concerning this clone: This CDR3 is also generated by other DNA sequences in the sample. The DNA of the CDR3 is TGTGCCAGCAGTTACTCTGGGGGCGACACTGAAGCTTTCTTT. The encoded protein is CASSYSGGDTEAFF. This chain connects TRBV6-5 to TRBJ1-1, with D maybe TRBD1 (6 bases). This CDR3 is built from 14 residues. Trimming took 0 bases from V and 3 from J, leaving 8 bases between them. Per the germline V gene, CDR1 is MNHEY and CDR2 is SVGAGI.

The chain recombines TRBV30 with TRBJ2-7, with 9 bases fitting TRBD1. Germline V gene sequence: CDR1 GTSNPN, CDR2 SVGIG (reference sequence). J was trimmed by 2 bases and V by 1 base; bases with no gene match: 3. There are 14 residues in the CDR3. CDR3 amino acids: CAWSETGGTYEQYF. The CDR3, as DNA: TGTGCCTGGAGTGAAACAGGGGGCACCTACGAGCAGTACTTC. Combining the CDR3 with reference TRBV30 and TRBJ2-7 gives the whole variable domain SQTIHQWPATLVQPVGSPLSLECTVEGTSNPNLYWYRQAAGRGLQLLFYSVGIGQISSEVPQNLSASRPQDRQFILSSKKLLLSDSGFYLCAWSETGGTYEQYFGPGTRLTVT.

The chain recombines TRBV7-9 with TRBJ2-7, with a tentative D call TRBD1 (6 bases). Deletions cut 4 bases from V and 5 bases from J, with 15 bases between. CDR3 length: 14 amino acids. From germline, CDR1 is SEHNR and CDR2 FQNEAQ (reference sequence). The CDR3 DNA reads TGTGCCAGCAGCTCAAGATCCAGGGGTGACGAGCAGTACTTC. This translates into CASSSRSRGDEQYF.

The chain links TRBV29-1 to TRBJ1-1; no firm D call. The CDR3 is 11 amino acids. V was shortened by 1 base and J by 10 bases, with 10 bases between the two germline ends. Germline V gene lookup returns CDR1 SQVTM and CDR2 ANQGSEA. CDR3 coding DNA: TGCAGCGTTGAAGGCGGTCCTCTAGCTTTCTTT. This gives the protein CSVEGGPLAFF.

The rearrangement uses TRBV28 and TRBJ2-5, with D possibly being TRBD1 (6 bases). Germline V gene sequence: CDR1 MDHEN, CDR2 SYDVKM. Trimming took 6 bases from V and 5 from J, leaving 19 bases between them. The CDR3 consists of 15 residues. CDR3 amino acids: CASSLAGTDSETQYF. The CDR3 DNA is TGTGCCAGCAGCTTAGCCGGGACGGACAGTGAGACCCAGTACTTC.

J is TRBJ1-2 and V is TRBV18; 8 nucleotides match TRBD1. With V trimmed by 2 bases and J by 8 bases, 7 bases remained unmatched. Germline CDR1 KGHSH, CDR2 LQKENI. This CDR3 contains 14 residues. As DNA, the CDR3 is TGTGCCAGCTCACCAACGGCAGGGGGCGAGGGCTACACCTTC. Its translation: CASSPTAGGEGYTF.

This sequence joins TRBV7-6 and TRBJ2-7; the D gene is possibly TRBD2 (6 bases). Trimming shortened V by 4 bases and J by 5 bases, and 15 bases separated the two germline ends. The CDR3 is 14 amino acids. Germline-derived CDR1 and CDR2 are SGHVS and FNYEAQ. CDR3 sequence (DNA): TGTGCCAGCAGCTCCTTTCCGGGAGAGGACGAGCAGTACTTC. This encodes CASSSFPGEDEQYF.

The J gene is TRBJ2-7, the V gene TRBV6-1; 7 positions match TRBD1. J was trimmed by 2 bases and V by 3 bases; bases with no gene match: 4. Germline CDR1 and CDR2: MNHNS and SASEGT. The CDR3 has 14 residues. The CDR3 DNA follows: TGTGCCAGCAGTGATGAGACAGGGCCCTACGAGCAGTACTTC. Translated: CASSDETGPYEQYF.

The J gene is TRBJ1-3, the V gene TRBV19; D gene unclear. Germline V gives CDR1 LNHDA, CDR2 SQIVND (reference sequence). V was shortened by 2 bases and J by 0 bases, with 8 bases between the two germline ends. The CDR3 loop spans 15 amino acids. For the CDR3, the DNA is TGTGCCAGTAGTATAATTCCCAGCTCTGGAAACACCATATATTTT. It is translated as CASSIIPSSGNTIYF.

The chain has TRBV14 and TRBJ1-1; D not resolved. Per the germline V gene, CDR1 is SGHDN and CDR2 is FVKESK. V lost 5 bases and J lost 0, with 7 bases in between. The CDR3 has 13 amino acids. This CDR3 reads CASSNTVNTEAFF. The CDR3 nucleotides are TGTGCCAGCAGCAATACAGTGAACACTGAAGCTTTCTTT. Supplemented by reference TRBV14 and TRBJ1-1, the full variable domain reads EAGVTQFPSHSVIEKGQTVTLRCDPISGHDNLYWYRRVMGKEIKFLLHFVKESKQDESGMPNNRFLAERTGGTYSTLKVQPAELEDSGVYFCASSNTVNTEAFFGQGTRLTVV.

The chain links TRBV6-1 to TRBJ1-5; TRBD1 might be the D (6 bases). Germline CDR1 reads MNHNS; CDR2 reads SASEGT. V lost 0 bases and J lost 7, with 16 bases in between. CDR3 length: 16 amino acids. In DNA form, the CDR3 reads TGTGCCAGCAGTGAAGCATGGGGAGACAGGACCCAGCCCCAGCATTTT. Residues: CASSEAWGDRTQPQHF.

The chain is built from TRBV19 and TRBJ2-7; no definite D call. V shed 3 bases and J shed 7 bases, with 13 bases lying between them. The germline V gene has CDR1 LNHDA and CDR2 SQIVND (reference sequence). The CDR3 consists of 13 residues. The CDR3 coding sequence is TGTGCCAGTAGTATCCCCCTGACACGGGAGCAGTACTTC. This translates into CASSIPLTREQYF.

This sequence joins TRBV5-1 and TRBJ2-1, with D hard to call. Trimming left V 0 bases short and J 1 base short, with 11 bases between. Per germline, CDR1 SGHRS and CDR2 YFSETQ. This CDR3 comprises 16 residues. The CDR3 is CASSLAGHPSYNEQFF. For the CDR3, the DNA is TGCGCCAGCAGCTTGGCCGGGCACCCATCCTACAATGAGCAGTTCTTC.

The chain is built from TRBV25-1 and TRBJ2-3; the D gene is possibly TRBD2 (5 bases). The CDR3 consists of 14 residues. Trimming took 0 bases from V and 2 from J, leaving 6 bases between them. Germline V gene lookup returns CDR1 MGHDK and CDR2 SYGVNS. CDR3 sequence reads: CASSEYRDTDTQYF. The CDR3, as DNA: TGTGCCAGCAGTGAATATCGGGACACAGATACGCAGTATTTT.